These 24 T cell receptor beta chains came from one sample sequenced in a study of T cell repertoires in cytomegalovirus infection. Antigens of these TCRs are unknown. TCRdb independently ran MiXCR on the reads; one entry per CDR3 protein. The sample records 830,000 or so distinct CDR3 sequences, about 31% being singletons. This specimen consisted of cultured CD8+ T cells from PBMCs, obtained from culture after CMV antigen stimulation. The receptor set was obtained from a human donor in good health (CMV status not recorded). Some clones in this sample may be carry-over from other donors' samples.

This chain uses TRBV19 with TRBJ2-7, with 9 bases matching TRBD1. Germline CDR1 is LNHDA and CDR2 is SQIVND (reference sequence). V lost 3 bases, J lost 6 bases, and 3 bases stayed unmatched. CDR3 length: 13 amino acids. The CDR3 bases are TGTGCCAGTAGTATCAACAGGGGGCCCGAGCAGTACTTC. Encoded protein: CASSINRGPEQYF.

This clonotype was counted a few times. The chain combines TRBV7-9 with TRBJ2-5; D is perhaps TRBD1 (5 bases). Trimming removed 2 bases at V and 13 bases at J, with 14 bases between. Germline V CDR1 and CDR2: SEHNR, FQNEAQ (reference sequence). The CDR3 is 12 residues long. For the CDR3, the DNA is TGTGCCAGCAGCTTACCTGGACACCCCCCGTACTTC. Its translation is CASSLPGHPPYF.

For the CDR3, the DNA is TGTGCCAGCAGAGTGAGAGGGCGCGGGACAGATACGCAGTATTTT. It is translated as CASRVRGRGTDTQYF. V gene TRBV7-8 combines with J gene TRBJ2-3; perhaps TRBD2 as D (5 bases). The CDR3 is 15 amino acids. The germline V and J ends were trimmed by 6 bases and 3 bases, with 16 bases remaining between them. In germline, CDR1 is SGHVS, CDR2 FQNEAQ.

This chain connects TRBV18 to TRBJ2-5, with a weak D call TRBD2 (7 bases). The CDR3 spans 15 residues. Germline values: CDR1 KGHSH, CDR2 LQKENI. V gave up 7 bases and J gave up 2 bases, with 17 bases separating them. The CDR3 loop is CASLPYGGLQETQYF. CDR3 in DNA: TGTGCCAGCTTGCCCTACGGGGGGCTTCAAGAGACCCAGTACTTC.

The chain couples TRBV25-1 to TRBJ1-3, with D unclear. This CDR3 is 16 amino acids long. Trimming stripped 1 base from V and 0 bases from J, with 10 bases between. The V gene's germline CDR1 is MGHDK and CDR2 SYGVNS. The CDR3 DNA follows: TGTGCCAGCAGTGAATGGAAGGTCCTCTCTGGAAACACCATATATTTT. It codes for CASSEWKVLSGNTIYF.

The rearrangement uses TRBV15 and TRBJ1-5; TRBD1 is a possible D gene (6 bases). Germline V CDR1 and CDR2: LNHNV, YYDKDF (reference sequence). This CDR3 has 14 amino acids. Trimming left V 8 bases short and J 0 bases short, with 11 bases between. CDR3 in DNA: TGTGCCACCTCCCAGGACAGTAGCAATCAGCCCCAGCATTTT. It codes for CATSQDSSNQPQHF.

The V gene is TRBV12-3 or TRBV12-4, the J gene TRBJ1-2; D gene ambiguous. CDR3 length: 12 amino acids. The V end lost 2 bases, the J end lost 7 bases, and 8 bases lay between the germline ends. CDR3 loop: CASSLMSSGYTF. For the CDR3, the DNA is TGTGCCAGCAGTTTAATGAGCTCTGGCTACACCTTC.

This clonotype appeared a few times. This chain connects TRBV6-2 or TRBV6-3 to TRBJ2-3, with D unresolved. CDR1 and CDR2 from the germline V gene are MNHEY and SVGEGT. V lost 1 base and J lost 0, with 5 bases in between. This CDR3 spans 14 amino acids. The CDR3 nucleotides read TGTGCCAGCAGTTACTTAGACAGCACAGATACGCAGTATTTT. Translated: CASSYLDSTDTQYF.

The V and J genes are TRBV7-8 and TRBJ2-2, with no clear D. Trimming stripped 11 bases from V and 1 base from J, with 14 bases between. The CDR3 has 14 residues. Per germline, CDR1 SGHVS and CDR2 FQNEAQ. DNA of the CDR3: TGTGCCGGAAAGAGATCCCTGAACACCGGGGAGCTGTTTTTT. It translates to CAGKRSLNTGELFF.

This clonotype has just a few counts. The chain combines TRBV20-1 with TRBJ1-1, with 7 bases matching TRBD1. Germline-derived CDR1 and CDR2 are DFQATT and SNEGSKA (reference sequence). V shed 4 bases and J 0 bases; nucleotides not matched to a gene: 5. This CDR3 contains 14 residues. This chain's CDR3 is CSAKDRDVNTEAFF. The CDR3 bases are TGCAGTGCTAAAGACAGGGACGTGAACACTGAAGCTTTCTTT.

On this clonotype itself: Compared with germline, one end of the junction differs, possibly owing to a read error. The CDR3 loop reads CASSYDRTPNNEAFF. The CDR3 DNA reads TGTGCCAGCAGTTACGACAGAACCCCGAACAATGAAGCTTTCTTT. This chain links TRBV6-6 with TRBJ1-1; TRBD1 might be the D (5 bases). CDR1 and CDR2 from the germline V gene are MNHNY and SVGAGI (reference sequence). The CDR3 contains 15 residues.

This clonotype was found a few times. The chain couples TRBV10-3 to TRBJ1-5; 7 bases fit TRBD1. Trimming cost V 7 bases and J 0 bases; bases outside gene matches: 3. Germline V lookup: CDR1 ENHRY, CDR2 SYGVKD. CDR3 length: 14 amino acids. CDR3 region: CAIKGTASNQPQHF. CDR3 nucleotide sequence: TGTGCCATCAAAGGGACAGCTAGCAATCAGCCCCAGCATTTT.

This clonotype showed up just a few times. The chain combines TRBV20-1 with TRBJ1-1; unclear D gene. Germline CDR1 reads DFQATT; CDR2 reads SNEGSKA (reference sequence). The length of the CDR3 is 13 residues. V was clipped by 6 bases and J by 5 bases, with 16 bases between them. CDR3 sequence: CSASKDPVTEAFF. CDR3 DNA sequence: TGCAGTGCGTCAAAGGACCCGGTGACTGAAGCTTTCTTT.

This clonotype has only a few counts. The chain couples TRBV7-6 to TRBJ2-1, with a possible D match to TRBD1 (5 bases). With 3 bases removed from V and 6 bases from J, the gap between germline ends came to 12 bases. CDR3 length equals 14 residues. The germline V gene has CDR1 SGHVS and CDR2 FNYEAQ. CDR3 region: CASSFRVEGNEQFF. The CDR3, as DNA: TGTGCCAGCAGCTTCAGGGTGGAAGGCAATGAGCAGTTCTTC. Together with reference TRBV7-6 and TRBJ2-1, the CDR3 gives the full variable domain: GAGVSQSPRYKVTKRGQDVALRCDPISGHVSLYWYRQALGQGPEFLTYFNYEAQQDKSGLPNDRFSAERPEGSISTLTIQRTEQRDSAMYRCASSFRVEGNEQFFGPGTRLTVL.

This sequence joins TRBV5-6 and TRBJ2-3; D is perhaps TRBD2 (6 bases). Trimming shortened V by 3 bases and J by 14 bases, and 13 bases separated the two germline ends. The germline CDR1 and CDR2 sequences are SGHDT and YYEEEE. This CDR3 comprises 11 residues. The CDR3 DNA reads as TGTGCCAGCAGCTGGGCGGGACGGTCGTATTTT. It specifies CASSWAGRSYF.

This clonotype was observed a few times. The genes are TRBV7-9 and TRBJ2-1; D possibly corresponds to TRBD2 (5 bases). The ends were cut back, 3 bases at V and 9 bases at J, with 6 bases in the middle. The CDR3 contains 11 residues. Germline V gene data show CDR1 as SEHNR and CDR2 as FQNEAQ (reference sequence). The CDR3 loop reads CASSFAGEQFF. CDR3 coding DNA: TGTGCCAGCAGCTTTGCGGGTGAGCAGTTCTTC. Based on the CDR3 plus reference TRBV7-9 and TRBJ2-1, the full variable domain is DTGVSQNPRHKITKRGQNVTFRCDPISEHNRLYWYRQTLGQGPEFLTYFQNEAQLEKSRLLSDRFSAERPKGSFSTLEIQRTEQGDSAMYLCASSFAGEQFFGPGTRLTVL.

CDR3 region: CASSSPVSYEQYV. The DNA of the CDR3 is TGTGCCAGCAGCTCCCCCGTGTCCTACGAGCAGTACGTC. This chain uses TRBV5-5 with TRBJ2-7; D is undetermined. The CDR3 is 13 amino acids. V lost 3 bases to trimming and J lost 1 base, with 8 bases between them. The germline CDR1 and CDR2 sequences are SGHKS and YYEKEE (reference sequence).

This clonotype occurred many times. The chain carries TRBV7-6 and TRBJ2-1; 11 bases align to TRBD1. The CDR3 runs to 17 residues. CDR1 SGHVS and CDR2 FNYEAQ come from the germline V gene. Trimming removed 5 bases from V and 5 bases from J; junction bases left unmatched: 11. CDR3 nucleotide sequence: TGTGCCAGCAGCCGACTCGGACAGGGGGCAATTCACAATGAGCAGTTCTTC. It codes for CASSRLGQGAIHNEQFF.

The rearrangement joins TRBV7-4 to TRBJ2-5; D may be TRBD1 (5 bases). Germline values: CDR1 SGHVT, CDR2 SQSDAQ. This CDR3 spans 15 amino acids. V was shortened by 5 bases and J by 5 bases, with 18 bases between the two germline ends. CDR3 coding DNA: TGTGCCAGCAGCCGGACAAAAGGGCTTAGGGAGACCCAGTACTTC. Translating gives CASSRTKGLRETQYF.

J is TRBJ1-1 and V is TRBV2, with unresolved D. The CDR3 covers 13 residues. Germline-derived CDR1 and CDR2 are SNHLY and FYNNEI. V was clipped by 2 bases and J by 4 bases, with 8 bases between them. CDR3 protein: CASSEREGTEAFF. CDR3 sequence (DNA): TGTGCCAGCAGTGAAAGGGAGGGCACTGAAGCTTTCTTT.

Many counts were recorded for this clonotype. The chain links TRBV7-6 to TRBJ1-3; no reliable D call. This CDR3 comprises 12 residues. CDR1 is SGHVS, CDR2 FNYEAQ, per germline. Trimming removed 3 bases at V and 8 bases at J, with 8 bases between. CDR3 in DNA: TGTGCCAGCAGCTTGGATTTGCACACCATATATTTT. This gives the protein CASSLDLHTIYF.

The rearrangement uses TRBV11-2 and TRBJ1-1; the D is unclear. CDR1 is SGHAT and CDR2 is FQNNGV in the germline V gene. There are 15 residues in the CDR3. V lost 5 bases and J lost 0, with 13 bases in between. CDR3 sequence reads: CASSTWSIMNTEAFF. The CDR3 DNA reads as TGTGCCAGCAGCACCTGGTCGATCATGAACACTGAAGCTTTCTTT.

J is TRBJ2-3 and V is TRBV7-6; TRBD2 aligns across 9 bases. Trimming cost V 10 bases and J 1 base; bases outside gene matches: 15. The CDR3 is 17 amino acids. Germline V gene sequence: CDR1 SGHVS, CDR2 FNYEAQ. The CDR3 DNA reads as TGTGCCAACACCCCACCTGAAGAGCGGGGGGGCACAGATACGCAGTATTTT. Its protein is CANTPPEERGGTDTQYF.

This clonotype was recorded at least ten times. CDR3 nucleotide sequence: TGTGCCAGCAGTTACTCGGTGAACACTGAAGCTTTCTTT. Amino acids: CASSYSVNTEAFF. The chain links TRBV6-6 to TRBJ1-1; unclear D gene. The CDR3 loop spans 13 amino acids. CDR1 and CDR2 from the germline V gene are MNHNY and SVGAGI (reference sequence). The V end was cut by 0 bases, the J end by 0 bases, with 2 bases between.